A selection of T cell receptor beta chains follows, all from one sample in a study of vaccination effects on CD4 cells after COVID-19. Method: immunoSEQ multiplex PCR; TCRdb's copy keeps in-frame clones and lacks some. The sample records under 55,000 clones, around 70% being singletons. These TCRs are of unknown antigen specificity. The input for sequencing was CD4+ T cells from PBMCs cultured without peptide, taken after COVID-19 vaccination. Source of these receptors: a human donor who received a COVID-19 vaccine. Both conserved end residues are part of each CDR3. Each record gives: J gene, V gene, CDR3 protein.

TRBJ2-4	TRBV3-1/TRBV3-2	CASSPWAEYGKNIQYF
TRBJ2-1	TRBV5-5	CASSLATSGTGGYNEQFF
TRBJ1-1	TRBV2	CASSQYTEAFF
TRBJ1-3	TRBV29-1	CSVGDSSGNTIYF
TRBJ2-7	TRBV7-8	CASSPTGYEQYF
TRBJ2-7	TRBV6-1	CASSDDGESPYEQYF
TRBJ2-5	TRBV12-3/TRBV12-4	CASTLSGGETQYF
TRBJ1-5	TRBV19	CASSEGIGQPQHF
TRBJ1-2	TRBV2	CASSELIGGYTF
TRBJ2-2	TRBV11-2	CASSLGGSRTGELFF
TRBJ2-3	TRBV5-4	CASSLYPGTDVDTQYF
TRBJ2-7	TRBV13	CASSLRGMIISHYEQYF